The rows below give T cell receptor beta chains drawn from one sample of a study of beta chain features in type 1 diabetes. The method was immunoSEQ multiplex PCR; TCRdb's version includes in-frame clones alone and lacks a portion of them. This sample yields 300,000 to 450,000 clones, of which roughly 12% are seen a single time; about 0.01% belongs to the top ten. Sequenced material: naive CD4+ T cells from blood. These TCRs come from a woman aged 18-29 years with type 1 diabetes. Each CDR3 is given with its conserved first and last residue. A D gene is named only where the DNA matches it firmly. Clone size is given for some rows only: seen once, a few or many times, or a class if the clone is expanded.

D,J,size,V,DNA,CDR3
TRBD2,TRBJ2-1,.,TRBV6-5,TGTGCCAGCAGACTAGCGGGAGGCGATGAGCAGTTCTTC,CASRLAGGDEQFF
.,TRBJ1-6,few,TRBV18,TGTGCCAGCTCACCACGATGGGAGGCGGTGAATTCACCCCTCCACTTT,CASSPRWEAVNSPLHF
.,TRBJ2-5,few,TRBV18,TGTGCCAGCTCACCACGGGCAAGAGAGACCCAGTACTTC,CASSPRARETQYF
.,TRBJ2-3,few,TRBV5-4,TGTGCCACCAAGACTGTCGGCTCCGATACGCAGTATTTT,CATKTVGSDTQYF
TRBD1,TRBJ1-2,.,TRBV4-3,TGCGCCAGCAGCCAAATCGAGGGGGCAGCTGGCTACACCTTC,CASSQIEGAAGYTF
TRBD1,TRBJ2-7,few,TRBV25-1,TGTGCCAGCAGTGAATATGGGGCAGGGGGCGCGAGGGAGCAGTACTTC,CASSEYGAGGAREQYF
TRBD2,TRBJ2-1,few,TRBV7-2,TGTGCCAGCAGCTTAGGCGGGGGCTCCTACAATGAGCAGTTCTTC,CASSLGGGSYNEQFF
TRBD1,TRBJ1-6,.,TRBV15,TGTGCCACCAGCAGCCGGGACAGTCGATCACCCCTCCACTTT,CATSSRDSRSPLHF
.,TRBJ2-3,few,TRBV19,TGTGCCAGTAGTGTATCTAGTGGCGGTAGCACAGATACGCAGTATTTT,CASSVSSGGSTDTQYF
TRBD2,TRBJ2-1,few,TRBV4-2,TGTGCCAGCAGCACCAGACTAGCGGGGGCCCGCATTGAGCAGTTCTTC,CASSTRLAGARIEQFF
.,TRBJ1-5,.,TRBV20-1,TGCAGTGCTAGTAGTCAGCCCCAGCATTTT,CSASSQPQHF
TRBD1,TRBJ1-1,.,TRBV9,TGTGCCAGCAGTTGGGGGGAACAGGGGCTGAACACTGAAGCTTTCTTT,CASSWGEQGLNTEAFF
.,TRBJ2-1,.,TRBV7-2,TGTGCCAGCAGCTCACTAGGGGGATCTATCTACAATGAGCAGTTCTTC,CASSSLGGSIYNEQFF
TRBD1,TRBJ2-7,few,TRBV7-9,TGTGCCAGCAGCATCGAGGGGGCGCGGGAGCAGTACTTC,CASSIEGAREQYF
TRBD2,TRBJ2-3,.,TRBV7-2,TGTGCCAGCAGGGGACTAGCGGGCGGGGGAGGTACGCAGTATTTT,CASRGLAGGGGTQYF
.,TRBJ1-2,.,TRBV16,TGTGCCAGCAGCCTATCTGAGGGCCTTGTCTCGGGCTACACCTTC,CASSLSEGLVSGYTF
.,TRBJ2-5,few,TRBV11-2,TGTGCCAGCAGCCTCAGGGTTTTAGAGACCCAGTACTTC,CASSLRVLETQYF
.,TRBJ2-2,.,TRBV2,TGTGCCAGCGCAAAGGGGCCCCCCGAGGCCGGGGAGCTGTTTTTT,CASAKGPPEAGELFF
TRBD2,TRBJ2-7,.,TRBV2,TGTGCCAGCCGCCCGGGACTAGCTGCCTACGAGCAGTACTTC,CASRPGLAAYEQYF
TRBD1,TRBJ2-7,.,TRBV5-4,TGTGCCAGCAGCCCGAGGACAGGGACATACGAGCAGTACTTC,CASSPRTGTYEQYF
TRBD2,TRBJ2-1,.,TRBV4-3,TGCGCCAGCAGCCAAGACCTCCGGGCGGGGGTTTCCTACAATGAGCAGTTCTTC,CASSQDLRAGVSYNEQFF
TRBD1,TRBJ1-1,few,TRBV28,TGTGCCAGCAGTCTCAATTTCGACAGGGAGGACACTGAAGCTTTCTTT,CASSLNFDREDTEAFF